One and the same sample provided the 5 T cell receptor beta chains below, sequenced in a study of cytomegalovirus exposure and HLA in healthy donors (dated by TCRdb to about 2017). Library preparation used the immunoSEQ multiplex PCR assay. The multiplex PCR relied on a mix of 60 forward primers for TCR Vbeta segments and 13 reverse primers for TCR Jbeta segments. TCRdb's version of the immuneACCESS table is confined to in-frame rearrangements and falls short of the full clone set. An unresolved V gene accounts for under half of the shortfall where checked; the remainder is of unknown origin. This sample lists about 150,000 clones; roughly 83% were detected once. Of the sample, 1.2% is held by the ten largest clones. Sequenced sample: PBMCs. All receptors come from a boy between 2 and 10 years old in good health and CMV-seronegative.

This chain links TRBV6-5 with TRBJ1-4; 7 bases fit TRBD1. V was clipped by 5 bases and J by 5 bases; unmatched bases: 8. The CDR3 length is 15 residues. Germline CDR1 reads MNHEY; CDR2 reads SVGAGI. CDR3 sequence reads: CASSRRGSVNEKLFF. DNA for the CDR3: TGTGCCAGCAGTCGCAGGGGGAGCGTAAATGAAAAACTGTTTTTT.

The chain combines TRBV2 with TRBJ2-5; 9 bases match TRBD1. The V gene end was trimmed by 7 bases and the J gene end by 1 base; junction bases not matched to a gene: 22. Germline V gives CDR1 SNHLY, CDR2 FYNNEI. CDR3 size: 20 residues. CDR3 nucleotide sequence: TGTGCCAGCACTAAAGCATCAGGGACAGGGTTCCCACATACCCAAGAGACCCAGTACTTC. This translates into CASTKASGTGFPHTQETQYF.

The gene calls are TRBV5-6 and TRBJ2-5, with D perhaps matching TRBD2 (6 bases). Germline CDR1 and CDR2: SGHDT and YYEEEE. The V end lost 0 bases, the J end lost 8 bases, and 14 bases lay between the germline ends. The CDR3 is 14 residues long. The CDR3 DNA is TGTGCCAGCAGCTTGGCCTACGGAGGGCTAACCCAGTACTTC. This encodes CASSLAYGGLTQYF.

The V and J genes are TRBV15 and TRBJ2-1; the D gene is possibly TRBD1 (6 bases). The V and J ends lost 0 bases and 3 bases respectively, with 9 bases between them. Germline V gives CDR1 LNHNV, CDR2 YYDKDF (reference sequence). The CDR3 has 15 amino acids. The CDR3 spells CATSRDTGHYNEQFF. The CDR3 bases are TGTGCCACCAGCAGAGATACGGGACACTACAATGAGCAGTTCTTC.

The rearrangement links TRBV5-1 to TRBJ1-2, with a tentative D call TRBD1 (5 bases). CDR3 length: 13 residues. The germline V gene has CDR1 SGHRS and CDR2 YFSETQ. Deletions cut 4 bases from V and 5 bases from J, with 12 bases between. CDR3 in amino acids: CASSKRRGYGYTF. The CDR3 region has the DNA TGCGCCAGCAGCAAAAGGCGGGGGTATGGCTACACCTTC.